The next 7 T cell receptor beta chains were all read from a single sample in a study of T cells in Graves' hyperthyroidism and ophthalmopathy. It was RNA transcripts that yielded the amplified TCR beta CDR3 regions. During a first-round RT-PCR of the TCR CDR3, the HTBI primer set was used. TCRdb analysed the multiplex PCR reads with MiXCR anew, one entry per CDR3 protein. The repertoire holds hundreds of thousands of distinct CDR3 sequences, with more than 15% as singletons. Sequenced: blood. These receptors came from a woman aged 18-29 years with Graves' hyperthyroidism.

This clonotype appeared many times. The chain recombines TRBV20-1 with TRBJ2-7; possible D gene TRBD2, 5 bases. V lost 1 base and J 2 bases, leaving 9 bases between the germline ends. Germline lookup yields CDR1 DFQATT and CDR2 SNEGSKA (reference sequence). The CDR3 contains 13 residues. CDR3 nucleotide sequence: TGCAGTGCTAGAGCAGAGGGTACCTACGAGCAGTACTTC. Translated, it gives CSARAEGTYEQYF.

This clonotype showed up just a few times. This sequence joins TRBV11-2 and TRBJ2-2; D ambiguous. Trimming cost V 9 bases and J 0 bases, with 8 bases left between them. Looked up from germline, CDR1 is SGHAT and CDR2 is FQNNGV. This CDR3 is built from 13 residues. In DNA form, the CDR3 reads TGTGCCAGTACTACAACGAACACCGGGGAGCTGTTTTTT. Its translation: CASTTTNTGELFF.

This clonotype occurred many times. The gene calls are TRBV20-1 and TRBJ2-1, with D perhaps matching TRBD2 (6 bases). The CDR3 spans 12 residues. Germline lookup yields CDR1 DFQATT and CDR2 SNEGSKA (reference sequence). V dropped 6 bases and J dropped 8 bases, with 14 bases sitting between them. CDR3 amino acids: CSAWGDGDEQFF. The CDR3 nucleotides read TGCAGTGCCTGGGGGGACGGAGATGAGCAGTTCTTC.

The V call is TRBV20-1, the J call TRBJ2-5; D possibly matches TRBD1 or TRBD2 (5 bases each). The CDR3 extends over 13 amino acids. V gave up 1 base and J gave up 6 bases, with 12 bases separating them. Germline V gives CDR1 DFQATT, CDR2 SNEGSKA (reference sequence). Here the CDR3 reads CSARVGPEKTQYF. DNA for the CDR3: TGCAGTGCTAGAGTGGGACCCGAGAAGACCCAGTACTTC.

This clonotype appeared many times. The chain employs TRBV19 and TRBJ2-1; TRBD2 agrees at 10 bases. The CDR3 runs to 15 residues. Germline V gives CDR1 LNHDA, CDR2 SQIVND (reference sequence). The V and J ends lost 4 bases and 4 bases, in that order; junction bases with no gene match: 4. CDR3 sequence (DNA): TGTGCCAGTAGTACTGTAGCGGGGGGATACAATGAGCAGTTCTTC. Its protein is CASSTVAGGYNEQFF.

This clonotype was found many times. The chain employs TRBV20-1 and TRBJ2-1; no clear D. Trimming cost V 0 bases and J 4 bases, with 4 bases left between them. The CDR3 sequence is 12 residues long. CDR1 and CDR2 from the germline V gene are DFQATT and SNEGSKA (reference sequence). This chain's CDR3 is CSARDKYNEQFF. The CDR3 bases are TGCAGTGCTAGAGACAAATACAATGAGCAGTTCTTC.

The chain combines TRBV24-1 with TRBJ2-1; either TRBD1 or TRBD2 may supply D (5 bases each). The CDR3 has 16 amino acids. CDR1 and CDR2 from the germline V gene are KGHDR and SFDVKD. V lost 4 bases to trimming and J lost 6 bases, with 18 bases between them. CDR3 amino acids: CATSDAGAPTPNEQFF. The CDR3 DNA reads TGTGCCACCAGTGACGCCGGGGCCCCAACCCCCAATGAGCAGTTCTTC.